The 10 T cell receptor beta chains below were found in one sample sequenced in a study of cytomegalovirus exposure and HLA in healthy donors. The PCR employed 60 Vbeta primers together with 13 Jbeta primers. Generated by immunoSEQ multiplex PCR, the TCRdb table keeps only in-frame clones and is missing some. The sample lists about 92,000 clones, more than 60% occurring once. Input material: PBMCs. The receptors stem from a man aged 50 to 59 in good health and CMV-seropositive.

The CDR3 DNA reads as TGTGCCAGCAGTCGGCAGGGGACGAACCCCTACGAGCAGTACTTC. Amino acid sequence: CASSRQGTNPYEQYF. The V gene is TRBV6-5, the J gene TRBJ2-7, with TRBD1 as a possible D gene (6 bases). CDR3 length: 15 residues. Germline loops: CDR1 MNHEY, CDR2 SVGAGI. The V end was cut by 5 bases, the J end by 2 bases, with 16 bases between.

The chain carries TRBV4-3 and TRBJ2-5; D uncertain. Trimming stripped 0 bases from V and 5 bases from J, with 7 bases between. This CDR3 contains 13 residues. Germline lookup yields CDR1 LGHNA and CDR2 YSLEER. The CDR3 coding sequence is TGCGCCAGCAGCCAAGACAGTCAGGAGACCCAGTACTTC. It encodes CASSQDSQETQYF.

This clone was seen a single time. CDR3 nucleotide sequence: TGTGCCAGCAGCTTCGGACAGGGTTCCTACGAGCAGTACTTC. It translates to CASSFGQGSYEQYF. This chain uses TRBV9 with TRBJ2-7; 8 positions match TRBD1. This CDR3 has 14 amino acids. The germline V gene has CDR1 SGDLS and CDR2 YYNGEE. The junction had 4 bases not matched to a gene; V was cut back by 4 bases and J by 1 base.

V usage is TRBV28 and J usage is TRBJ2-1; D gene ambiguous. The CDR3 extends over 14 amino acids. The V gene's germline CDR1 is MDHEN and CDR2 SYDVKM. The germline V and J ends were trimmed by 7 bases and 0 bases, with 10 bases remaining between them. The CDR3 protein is CASKWASSYNEQFF. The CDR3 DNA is TGTGCCAGCAAATGGGCAAGCTCCTACAATGAGCAGTTCTTC.

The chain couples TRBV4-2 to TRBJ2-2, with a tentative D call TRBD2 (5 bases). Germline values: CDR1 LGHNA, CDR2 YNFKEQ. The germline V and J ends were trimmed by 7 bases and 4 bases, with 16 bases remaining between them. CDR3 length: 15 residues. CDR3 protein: CASKLDYGVTGELFF. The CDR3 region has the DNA TGTGCCAGCAAACTCGACTACGGGGTCACCGGGGAGCTGTTTTTT.

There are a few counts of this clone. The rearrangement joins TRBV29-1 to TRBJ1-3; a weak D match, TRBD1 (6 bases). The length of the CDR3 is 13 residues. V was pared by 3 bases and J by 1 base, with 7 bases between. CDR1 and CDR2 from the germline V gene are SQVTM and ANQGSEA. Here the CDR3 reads CSVDQGSGNTIYF. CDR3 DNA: TGCAGCGTTGATCAGGGGTCTGGAAACACCATATATTTT.

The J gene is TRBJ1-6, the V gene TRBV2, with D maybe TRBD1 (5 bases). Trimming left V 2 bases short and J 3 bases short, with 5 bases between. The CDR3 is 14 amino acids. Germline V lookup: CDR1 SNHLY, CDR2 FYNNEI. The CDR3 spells CASSEQGYNSPLHF. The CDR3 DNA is TGTGCCAGCAGTGAACAGGGCTATAATTCACCCCTCCACTTT.

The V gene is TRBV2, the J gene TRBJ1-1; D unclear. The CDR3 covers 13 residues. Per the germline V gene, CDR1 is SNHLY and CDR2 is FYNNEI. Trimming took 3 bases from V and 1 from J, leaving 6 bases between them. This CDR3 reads CASSDWQNTEAFF. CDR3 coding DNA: TGTGCCAGCAGTGATTGGCAGAACACTGAAGCTTTCTTT.

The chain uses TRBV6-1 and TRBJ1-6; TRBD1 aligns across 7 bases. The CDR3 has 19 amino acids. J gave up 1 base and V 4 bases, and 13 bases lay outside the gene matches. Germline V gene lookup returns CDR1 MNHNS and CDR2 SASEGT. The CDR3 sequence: CASSGGQALMWSYNSPLHF. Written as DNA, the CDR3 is TGTGCCAGCAGTGGCGGACAGGCCCTGATGTGGTCCTATAATTCACCCCTCCACTTT.

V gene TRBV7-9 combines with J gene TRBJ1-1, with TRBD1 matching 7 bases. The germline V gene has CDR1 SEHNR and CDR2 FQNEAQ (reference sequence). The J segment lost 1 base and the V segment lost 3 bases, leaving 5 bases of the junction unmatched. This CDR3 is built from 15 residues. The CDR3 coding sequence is TGTGCCAGCAGCTTTCCGACAGGGACGAACACTGAAGCTTTCTTT. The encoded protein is CASSFPTGTNTEAFF.